The next 18 T cell receptor beta chains were all read from a single sample in a study of CD4 T cell repertoires in COVID-19. TCRdb's copy holds only in-frame clones and misses some; the assay was immunoSEQ multiplex PCR. The sample has approximately 79,000 clones, roughly 85% seen once. This material consisted of CD4+ T cells from peripheral blood, taken after recovery from COVID-19. These receptors originate from a human donor who had COVID-19.

V is TRBV15 and J is TRBJ1-6; 10 nucleotides match TRBD1. Germline CDR1 and CDR2: LNHNV and YYDKDF (reference sequence). V shed 4 bases, J shed 10 bases, and the junction held 10 bases outside the gene matches. This CDR3 is built from 16 residues. CDR3 sequence: CATSTGQGSLGSPLHF. The CDR3 DNA reads as TGTGCCACCAGCACGGGACAGGGGTCGTTAGGGTCACCCCTCCACTTT.

This clone was observed a handful of times. The CDR3 sequence: CASNDYEQYF. The CDR3 DNA follows: TGTGCCAGCAACGACTACGAGCAGTACTTC. The rearrangement links TRBV6-5 to TRBJ2-7; the D is unclear. CDR1 MNHEY and CDR2 SVGAGI come from the germline V gene. The V end was cut by 7 bases, the J end by 3 bases, with 4 bases between. The CDR3 extends over 10 amino acids.

The chain combines TRBV7-2 with TRBJ1-6; the D is unclear. Germline values: CDR1 SGHTA, CDR2 FQGNSA. Trimming cost V 2 bases and J 8 bases, with 13 bases left between them. CDR3 length equals 15 residues. The CDR3 DNA follows: TGTGCCAGCAGCTTACGGGTGGGTGGGGATTCACCCCTCCACTTT. Residues: CASSLRVGGDSPLHF. Full variable domain (missing parts from reference TRBV7-2 and TRBJ1-6): GAGVSQSPSNKVTEKGKDVELRCDPISGHTALYWYRQSLGQGLEFLIYFQGNSAPDKSGLPSDRFSAERTGGSVSTLTIQRTQQEDSAVYLCASSLRVGGDSPLHFGNGTRLTVT.

The rearrangement links TRBV7-6 to TRBJ2-2; D is unclear. The CDR3 length is 17 residues. The germline V and J ends were trimmed by 1 base and 0 bases, with 12 bases remaining between them. CDR1 is SGHVS and CDR2 is FNYEAQ in the germline V gene. The CDR3 spells CASSLGPRGPNTGELFF. For the CDR3, the DNA is TGTGCCAGCAGCTTAGGTCCTCGCGGACCGAACACCGGGGAGCTGTTTTTT.

This chain connects TRBV2 to TRBJ2-2, with unresolved D. Per germline, CDR1 SNHLY and CDR2 FYNNEI. The CDR3 spans 17 residues. The ends were cut back, 0 bases at V and 1 base at J, with 12 bases in the middle. CDR3 DNA: TGTGCCAGCAGTGAAGCGGTCTCACAGCTGAACACCGGGGAGCTGTTTTTT. Translation: CASSEAVSQLNTGELFF.

This chain connects TRBV19 to TRBJ2-3, with D tentatively TRBD2 (7 bases). The CDR3 contains 16 residues. CDR1 is LNHDA, CDR2 SQIVND, per germline (reference sequence). Trimming shortened V by 6 bases and J by 2 bases, and 18 bases separated the two germline ends. CDR3 region: CASRGGPSGVTDTQYF. The CDR3 DNA follows: TGTGCCAGTAGGGGGGGGCCCTCAGGGGTCACAGATACGCAGTATTTT. Drawing the rest from reference TRBV19 and TRBJ2-3, the complete variable domain is DGGITQSPKYLFRKEGQNVTLSCEQNLNHDAMYWYRQDPGQGLRLIYYSQIVNDFQKGDIAEGYSVSREKKESFPLTVTSAQKNPTAFYLCASRGGPSGVTDTQYFGPGTRLTVL.

V is TRBV28 and J is TRBJ2-7; maybe TRBD2 (6 bases). The CDR3 runs 15 residues. Germline loops: CDR1 MDHEN, CDR2 SYDVKM. V lost 0 bases, J lost 0 bases, and 9 bases lay in between. The CDR3 coding sequence is TGTGCCAGCAGTTTATGGCGGGGTAGCTCCTACGAGCAGTACTTC. It translates to CASSLWRGSSYEQYF. Using reference TRBV28 and TRBJ2-7 for the parts outside the CDR3, the full variable domain is DVKVTQSSRYLVKRTGEKVFLECVQDMDHENMFWYRQDPGLGLRLIYFSYDVKMKEKGDIPEGYSVSREKKERFSLILESASTNQTSMYLCASSLWRGSSYEQYFGPGTRLTVT.

This clone has only a few counts. V usage is TRBV10-1 and J usage is TRBJ1-1; D gene uncertain. V lost 3 bases and J lost 1, with 6 bases in between. The CDR3 extends over 13 amino acids. Germline lookup yields CDR1 WNHNN and CDR2 SYGVQD (reference sequence). CDR3 sequence: CASSDRTNTEAFF. The CDR3 DNA reads TGCGCCAGCAGTGACAGAACGAACACTGAAGCTTTCTTT.

The chain employs TRBV12-3 or TRBV12-4 and TRBJ1-2, with D perhaps TRBD1 (5 bases). The CDR3 extends over 13 amino acids. Between the trimmed V and J ends, which lost 5 bases and 2 bases, there was a span of 9 bases. CDR3 region: CASSPGLNYGYTF. The DNA of the CDR3 is TGTGCCAGCAGTCCGGGACTGAACTATGGCTACACCTTC.

The chain is built from TRBV27 and TRBJ2-7; TRBD1 agrees at 11 bases. This CDR3 spans 15 amino acids. From germline, CDR1 is MNHEY and CDR2 SMNVEV (reference sequence). Losses at the gene ends were 5 bases for V and 4 bases for J; bases not matched to a gene: 7. CDR3 nucleotides: TGTGCCAGCAGTAGAGAAGGGACAGGGGGGTACGAGCAGTACTTC. Encoded protein: CASSREGTGGYEQYF.

This clone has just a few counts. CDR3 in amino acids: CAWSERRGLFEGYTF. The CDR3 nucleotides read TGTGCCTGGAGTGAGAGGAGAGGCCTTTTTGAGGGCTACACCTTC. The chain couples TRBV30 to TRBJ1-2; D ambiguous. V gave up 1 base and J gave up 8 bases, with 20 bases separating them. CDR1 and CDR2 (germline): GTSNPN, SVGIG (reference sequence). The CDR3 spans 15 residues.

The chain is built from TRBV28 and TRBJ1-1, with D possibly being TRBD1 (5 bases). Germline assignment: CDR1 MDHEN and CDR2 SYDVKM. V lost 2 bases and J lost 4, with 11 bases in between. This CDR3 has 14 amino acids. This chain's CDR3 is CASSLGGLGTEAFF. The CDR3 bases are TGTGCCAGCAGTTTAGGGGGGTTAGGCACTGAAGCTTTCTTT.

The chain uses TRBV7-2 and TRBJ1-3; D unresolved. CDR3 length: 16 amino acids. CDR1 SGHTA and CDR2 FQGNSA come from the germline V gene. The V end lost 2 bases, the J end lost 4 bases, and 15 bases lay between the germline ends. The CDR3 DNA reads as TGTGCCAGCAGCTTAATGACTCAGCTCTACGGAAACACCATATATTTT. Translated: CASSLMTQLYGNTIYF.

The rearrangement links TRBV6-5 to TRBJ2-2; D is possibly TRBD1 (5 bases). The germline V gene encodes CDR1 MNHEY and CDR2 SVGAGI. CDR3 size: 14 residues. V gave up 8 bases and J gave up 3 bases, with 13 bases separating them. The CDR3 loop is CASGRGWDTGELFF. The CDR3 coding sequence is TGTGCCAGCGGTAGGGGTTGGGACACCGGGGAGCTGTTTTTT.

The chain links TRBV20-1 to TRBJ2-1; D is unresolved. The CDR3 contains 11 residues. Germline values: CDR1 DFQATT, CDR2 SNEGSKA (reference sequence). Trimming removed 6 bases at V and 6 bases at J, with 9 bases between. The CDR3 nucleotides read TGCAGTGCCCGCCCTTCCAATGAGCAGTTCTTC. It is translated as CSARPSNEQFF.

The chain couples TRBV9 to TRBJ1-4; TRBD1 matches 9 bases. Germline lookup yields CDR1 SGDLS and CDR2 YYNGEE. CDR3 size: 16 residues. V shed 0 bases and J 7 bases; nucleotides not matched to a gene: 7. Here the CDR3 DNA reads TGTGCCAGCAGCGTAGCTACAGGGACAGGGAGTGAAAAACTGTTTTTT. This codes for CASSVATGTGSEKLFF.

This clone was counted once. The rearrangement links TRBV11-2 to TRBJ2-4; D may be TRBD2 (7 bases). Trimming took 0 bases from V and 6 from J, leaving 15 bases between them. Germline V gene lookup returns CDR1 SGHAT and CDR2 FQNNGV. The CDR3 is 16 amino acids. The CDR3 protein is CASSLDFGGGGNIQYF. The DNA of the CDR3 is TGTGCCAGCAGCTTAGATTTCGGGGGAGGGGGAAACATTCAGTACTTC.

CDR3 amino acids: CAISDPTSGRVDNEQFF. For the CDR3, the DNA is TGTGCCATCAGTGACCCGACTAGCGGGAGGGTCGACAATGAGCAGTTCTTC. The chain combines TRBV10-3 with TRBJ2-1; TRBD2 matches at 14 bases. CDR1 and CDR2 (germline): ENHRY, SYGVKD. Trimming removed 3 bases from V and 5 bases from J; junction bases left unmatched: 6. The CDR3 length is 17 residues.